Below are 14 T cell receptor beta chains sequenced from a single sample in a study of cytomegalovirus exposure and HLA in healthy donors. This PCR relied on a set of 60 Vbeta primers and 13 Jbeta primers. Method: immunoSEQ multiplex PCR; TCRdb's copy keeps in-frame clones and lacks some. In the table there are approximately 140,000 clones, around 75% of which are singletons. Specimen: PBMCs. The receptors stem from a female donor in good health and CMV-seronegative.

The chain employs TRBV30 and TRBJ2-1; 9 bases align to TRBD1. This CDR3 has 15 residues. Germline CDR1 is GTSNPN and CDR2 is SVGIG (reference sequence). V lost 5 bases and J lost 5; bases outside the gene matches: 10. CDR3 residues: CAWGPGTGTHNEQFF. The CDR3 DNA reads TGTGCCTGGGGTCCTGGGACAGGGACCCACAATGAGCAGTTCTTC.

The chain links TRBV30 to TRBJ1-5; 7 nucleotides agree with TRBD1. The CDR3 totals 13 residues. The germline gives CDR1 GTSNPN, CDR2 SVGIG (reference sequence). V lost 4 bases and J lost 6; bases outside the gene matches: 6. Here the CDR3 reads CAWNEQGSQPQHF. The DNA of the CDR3 is TGTGCCTGGAACGAACAGGGGAGTCAGCCCCAGCATTTT.

The chain couples TRBV6-5 to TRBJ2-5, with 7 nucleotides matching TRBD1. Matching the DNA end better, TRBJ2-7 makes the J call doubtful. Germline CDR1 MNHEY, CDR2 SVGAGI. This CDR3 contains 12 residues. This chain's CDR3 is CASSSQGYEQYF. CDR3 DNA sequence: TGTGCCAGCAGTTCACAGGGGTACGAGCAGTACTTC.

The chain uses TRBV30 and TRBJ1-5; no firm D call. In germline, CDR1 is GTSNPN, CDR2 SVGIG (reference sequence). The V end was cut by 0 bases, the J end by 1 base, with 4 bases between. The CDR3 sequence is 13 residues long. CDR3 residues: CAWSVRSNQPQHF. The CDR3 DNA reads as TGTGCCTGGAGTGTACGGAGCAATCAGCCCCAGCATTTT.

The rearrangement links TRBV6-5 to TRBJ1-4; possibly TRBD1 for D (6 bases). From germline, CDR1 is MNHEY and CDR2 SVGAGI. The CDR3 extends over 15 amino acids. Trimming removed 6 bases at V and 8 bases at J, with 19 bases between. CDR3 bases: TGTGCCAGCAGGCCCACCGGGACACTGGAAGAAAAACTGTTTTTT. Protein sequence: CASRPTGTLEEKLFF.

The chain uses TRBV11-3 and TRBJ1-1, with D perhaps TRBD1 (6 bases). Germline assignment: CDR1 SGHNT and CDR2 YENEEA. V lost 5 bases and J 4 bases, leaving 17 bases between the germline ends. CDR3 size: 15 residues. The CDR3 bases are TGTGCCAGCAGCAGGGGGGGTGTCGTGGGCACTGAAGCTTTCTTT. Residues: CASSRGGVVGTEAFF.

This clone came up once. This rearrangement joins TRBV7-9 to TRBJ2-2, with 7 positions matching TRBD1. CDR1 is SEHNR, CDR2 FQNEAQ, per germline (reference sequence). CDR3 length: 15 amino acids. The junction had 6 bases not matched to a gene; V was cut back by 7 bases and J by 1 base. In DNA form, the CDR3 reads TGTGCCAGCAATCAGACAGGGAGGAACACCGGGGAGCTGTTTTTT. This encodes CASNQTGRNTGELFF.

In this sample, this clone turned up once. This chain joins TRBV28 and TRBJ2-5, with a tentative D call TRBD1 (5 bases). Germline V gene sequence: CDR1 MDHEN, CDR2 SYDVKM. V was pared by 5 bases and J by 3 bases, with 13 bases between. This CDR3 is 14 amino acids long. This CDR3 reads CASSPPRQKETQYF. For the CDR3, the DNA is TGTGCCAGCAGTCCTCCCAGACAGAAAGAGACCCAGTACTTC.

The chain uses TRBV19 and TRBJ2-1; 9 bases agree with TRBD2. The ends lost 5 bases at V and 5 bases at J; junction bases unmatched: 7. Per the germline V gene, CDR1 is LNHDA and CDR2 is SQIVND (reference sequence). The CDR3 has 15 residues. CDR3 DNA sequence: TGTGCCAGTAGTCCTGGCGGGGGGGCCCACAATGAGCAGTTCTTC. This gives the protein CASSPGGGAHNEQFF.

The CDR3: CASSTSYEQYF. CDR3 nucleotides: TGTGCCAGCAGTACTTCATACGAGCAGTACTTC. The V gene is TRBV6-6, the J gene TRBJ2-7; D gene ambiguous. Germline V gives CDR1 MNHNY, CDR2 SVGAGI (reference sequence). This CDR3 region has 11 residues. V was pared by 5 bases and J by 4 bases, with 6 bases between.

This chain joins TRBV7-8 and TRBJ2-5, with a tentative D call TRBD2 (5 bases). Per the germline V gene, CDR1 is SGHVS and CDR2 is FQNEAQ. V lost 1 base, J lost 7 bases, and 7 bases lay in between. CDR3 length: 12 residues. CDR3 DNA: TGTGCCAGCAGCTTAGGCGGAGGGACCCAGTACTTC. Translated, it gives CASSLGGGTQYF.

This sequence joins TRBV4-1 and TRBJ2-7; D possibly corresponds to TRBD2 (6 bases). The CDR3 has 13 residues. Germline V gene sequence: CDR1 MGHRA, CDR2 YSYEKL. Trimming stripped 4 bases from V and 3 bases from J, with 10 bases between. This CDR3 reads CASSPWRDYEQYF. CDR3 sequence (DNA): TGCGCCAGCAGCCCTTGGCGGGACTACGAGCAGTACTTC.

The chain employs TRBV7-9 and TRBJ1-5, with 8 positions matching TRBD1. V dropped 5 bases and J dropped 6; count of bases not matched to a gene: 6. The CDR3 totals 14 residues. Germline V gene lookup returns CDR1 SEHNR and CDR2 FQNEAQ (reference sequence). The CDR3 loop is CASSGPGGLQPQHF. In DNA, the CDR3 is TGTGCCAGCAGCGGCCCAGGGGGCCTTCAGCCCCAGCATTTT.

The V call is TRBV5-1, the J call TRBJ1-6; the D gene is possibly TRBD1 (6 bases). The CDR3 is made up of 16 amino acids. Trimming left V 4 bases short and J 7 bases short, with 18 bases between. Germline V gives CDR1 SGHRS, CDR2 YFSETQ. CDR3 sequence (DNA): TGCGCCAGCAGCCAGACGAGAACAGGGACGAATTCACCCCTCCACTTT. It encodes CASSQTRTGTNSPLHF.